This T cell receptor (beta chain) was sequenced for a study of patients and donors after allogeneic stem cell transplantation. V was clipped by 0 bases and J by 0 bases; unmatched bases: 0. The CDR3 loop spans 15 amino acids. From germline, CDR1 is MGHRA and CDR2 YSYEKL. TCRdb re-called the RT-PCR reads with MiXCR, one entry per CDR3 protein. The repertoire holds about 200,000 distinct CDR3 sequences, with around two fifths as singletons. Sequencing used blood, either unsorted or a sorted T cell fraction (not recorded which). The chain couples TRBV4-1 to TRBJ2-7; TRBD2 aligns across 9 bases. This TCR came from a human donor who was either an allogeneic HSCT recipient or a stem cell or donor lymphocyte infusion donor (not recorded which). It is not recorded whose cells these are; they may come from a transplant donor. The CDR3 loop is CASSQDSGGSYEQYF. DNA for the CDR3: TGCGCCAGCAGCCAAGATAGCGGGGGCTCCTACGAGCAGTACTTC.